The clone carrying this TCR beta chain was found a few times. Its antigen is still unknown. Sequencing used immunoSEQ version 4 in survey mode. This table comes from immunoSEQ multiplex PCR, and its TCRdb copy is limited to in-frame clones, with some not included. The sample has some 58,000 clones; just under 75% are singletons. The V and J ends lost 5 bases and 4 bases, in that order; junction bases with no gene match: 7. CDR1 and CDR2 from the germline V gene are MNHNS and SASEGT. This CDR3 contains 15 residues. An overlapping HIV-1 Gag peptide pool stimulated these cells at 0.95 to 1 ug/peptide/mL. Sorted nonresponding memory CD4+ T cells were CD40L-negative, CD69-negative, CD45RO-high. This record comes from a study of persistence of HIV-infected CD4 T cells.

The receptor was derived from an adult man with HIV who was CMV-seropositive. Sequenced here: CD4+ T cells sorted from PBMCs after 18-hour stimulation, sampled from a patient who received antiretroviral therapy. This chain uses TRBV6-1 with TRBJ2-2; 7 bases agree with TRBD1. The CDR3 DNA follows: TGTGCCAGCAGTTTCAGGACAGGACCCACCGGGGAGCTGTTTTTT. Protein: CASSFRTGPTGELFF.